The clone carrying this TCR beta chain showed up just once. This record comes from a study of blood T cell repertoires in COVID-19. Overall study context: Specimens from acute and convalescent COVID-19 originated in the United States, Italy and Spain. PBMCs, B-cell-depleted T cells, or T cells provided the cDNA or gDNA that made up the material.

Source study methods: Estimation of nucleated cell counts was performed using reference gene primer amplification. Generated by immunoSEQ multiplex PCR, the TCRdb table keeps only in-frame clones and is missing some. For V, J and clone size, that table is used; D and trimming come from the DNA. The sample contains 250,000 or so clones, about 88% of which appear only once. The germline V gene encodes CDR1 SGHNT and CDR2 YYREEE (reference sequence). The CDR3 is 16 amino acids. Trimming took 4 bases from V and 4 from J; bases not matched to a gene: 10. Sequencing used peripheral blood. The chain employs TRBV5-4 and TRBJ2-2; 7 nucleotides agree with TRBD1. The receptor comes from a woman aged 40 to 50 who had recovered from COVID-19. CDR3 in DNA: TGTGCCAGCAGCCCACAGGGGCCCGTGGGCACCGGGGAGCTGTTTTTT. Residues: CASSPQGPVGTGELFF.